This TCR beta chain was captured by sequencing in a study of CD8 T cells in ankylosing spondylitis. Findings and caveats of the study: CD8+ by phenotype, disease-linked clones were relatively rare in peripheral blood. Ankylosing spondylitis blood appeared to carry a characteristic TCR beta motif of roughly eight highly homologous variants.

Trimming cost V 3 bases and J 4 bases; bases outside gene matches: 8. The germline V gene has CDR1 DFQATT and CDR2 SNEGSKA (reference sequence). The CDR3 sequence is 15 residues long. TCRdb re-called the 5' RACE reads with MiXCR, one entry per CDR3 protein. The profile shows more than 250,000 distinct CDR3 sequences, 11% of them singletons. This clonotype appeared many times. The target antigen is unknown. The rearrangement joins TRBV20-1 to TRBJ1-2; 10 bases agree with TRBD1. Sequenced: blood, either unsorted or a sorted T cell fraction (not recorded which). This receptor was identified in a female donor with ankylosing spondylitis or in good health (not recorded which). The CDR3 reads CSASQTGGAGYGYTF. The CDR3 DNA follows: TGCAGTGCTAGCCAGACAGGGGGCGCGGGCTATGGCTACACCTTC.